Listed here is a single TCR beta chain. This clonotype was seen only a few times. Its antigen is not yet known. Base qualities are missing; no much larger clone stands one base away. A distance of 12 bases separates the germline ends of V and J, which lose 4 bases and 4 bases respectively. The CDR1 and CDR2 encoded by the germline V gene are SGHRS and YFSETQ. Including cysteine and phenylalanine, the CDR3 has 13 amino acids. Here the CDR3 DNA is all that survives: 39 bases in frame from base 1. To demonstrate the VDJtools post-analysis software, TCR beta repertoires were profiled from the peripheral blood of some 12 young patients with multiple sclerosis. Multiple sclerosis patients were children and adolescents aged 6 to 15 years. This specimen comes from a study of post-analysis software for immune sequencing data (dated by TCRdb to 2013 to 2016). In the study overall: The recorded disease courses included relapsing-remitting, secondary progressive and progressive-relapsing multiple sclerosis, and some patients had no subtype annotation. The patient repertoires were set against 10 to 11 previously published healthy control repertoires from donors whose ages ranged from about 6 to 25 years. A subset of samples was prepared in parallel using single-end sample barcoding, then pooled and co-amplified after Illumina adapter ligation.

Overall study outcomes, separate from this receptor: Four or five TRBV segments, including TRBV5-6, TRBV5-1 and TRBV20-1, were significantly more frequent in patients than controls. Significantly lower normalized Chao1 diversity was found in multiple sclerosis patients than in controls, suggesting substantial peripheral T-cell clonal expansion. Direct clustering with F measure showed strong co-clustering of samples prepared in the same batch, prompting a batch-effect correction. The multiple sclerosis patient group was slightly younger than the control group.

The library was produced with PCR. The instrument given in TCRdb is Illumina HiSeq 2500. Unique molecular identifiers were incorporated into TCR beta cDNA libraries to reduce PCR and sequencing biases. Some 500,000 cDNA molecules were obtained per 1 to 10 million input T cells, so each molecule approximated one T cell. The same protocol used for the earlier healthy control dataset was applied to prepare and sequence the patient libraries. Within a given batch, samples were prepared together, multiplexed and sequenced on the same HiSeq lane. The authors' analysis ran thus. Raw barcoded reads were processed with MIGEC, discarding single-read molecular identifier groups before consensus assembly and CDR3 extraction. Clonotype tables were post-analysed with VDJtools, normalizing diversity by down-sampling all datasets to the smallest sample size. To correct batch-related cross-sample contamination, repertoire overlap clustering matched CDR3 amino acid sequences but not nucleotide sequences. The public reads were quality trimmed at Q25 with fastp and then assembled into clones with MiXCR by TCRdb, keeping productive beta chains. Records with the same CDR3 protein are collapsed into one entry carrying the most frequent genes and DNA. In this record, the V and J calls reflect TCRdb's handling and not the investigators' own analysis. Counted in this sample were about 500,000 distinct CDR3 sequences; 40% to 55% of them appeared once. The ten largest clones represent around 10% of the sample.

This chain is built from TRBV5-1 and TRBJ2-7; the D gene is perhaps TRBD1, on 7 matching bases. The source material was blood. The TCR comes from a girl aged 10 to 17 with multiple sclerosis. For the CDR3, the sequence is CASSQGGDYEQYF. The nucleotide sequence is TGCGCCAGCAGCCAGGGGGGAGATTACGAGCAGTACTTC.